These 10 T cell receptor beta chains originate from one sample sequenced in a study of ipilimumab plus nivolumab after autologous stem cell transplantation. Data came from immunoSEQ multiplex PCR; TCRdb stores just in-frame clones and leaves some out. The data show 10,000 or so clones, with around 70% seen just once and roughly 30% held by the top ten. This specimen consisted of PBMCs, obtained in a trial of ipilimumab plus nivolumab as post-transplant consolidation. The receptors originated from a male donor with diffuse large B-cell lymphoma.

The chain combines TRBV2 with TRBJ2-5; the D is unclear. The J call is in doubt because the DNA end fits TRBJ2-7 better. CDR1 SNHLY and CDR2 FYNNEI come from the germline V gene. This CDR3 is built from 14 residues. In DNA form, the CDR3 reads TGTGCCAGCAGTGATCTCGACGGAACCTACGAGCAGTACTTC. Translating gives CASSDLDGTYEQYF.

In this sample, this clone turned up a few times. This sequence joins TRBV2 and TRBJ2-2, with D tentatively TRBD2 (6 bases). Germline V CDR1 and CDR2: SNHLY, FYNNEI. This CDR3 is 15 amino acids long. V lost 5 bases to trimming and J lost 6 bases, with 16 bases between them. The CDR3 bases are TGTGCCAGCAGTCACGGGACTCTTGGGGCCGGGGAGCTGTTTTTT. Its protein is CASSHGTLGAGELFF.

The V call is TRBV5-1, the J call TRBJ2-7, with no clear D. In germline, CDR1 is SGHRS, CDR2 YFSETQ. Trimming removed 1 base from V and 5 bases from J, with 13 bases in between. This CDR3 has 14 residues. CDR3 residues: CASSLPGTLNEQYF. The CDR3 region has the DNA TGCGCCAGCAGCTTGCCGGGCACTTTAAACGAGCAGTACTTC.

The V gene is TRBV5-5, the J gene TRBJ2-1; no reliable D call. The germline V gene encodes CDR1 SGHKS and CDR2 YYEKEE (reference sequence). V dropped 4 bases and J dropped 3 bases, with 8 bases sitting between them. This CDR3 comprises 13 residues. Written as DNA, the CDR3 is TGTGCCAGCAGCATCGTGGACTACAATGAGCAGTTCTTC. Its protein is CASSIVDYNEQFF.

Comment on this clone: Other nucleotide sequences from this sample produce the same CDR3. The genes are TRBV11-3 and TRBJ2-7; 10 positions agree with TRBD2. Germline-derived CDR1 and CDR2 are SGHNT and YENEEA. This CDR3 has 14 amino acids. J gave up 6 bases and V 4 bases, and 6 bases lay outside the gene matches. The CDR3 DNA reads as TGTGCCAGCAGCTCAGCGGGAGGGCCGGGCGAGCAGTACTTC. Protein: CASSSAGGPGEQYF.

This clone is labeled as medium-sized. Here the CDR3 DNA reads TGTGCCAGCAGCTTAGGTGGGGGGACCTACAATGAGCAGTTCTTC. Translated, it gives CASSLGGGTYNEQFF. V is TRBV11-2 and J is TRBJ2-1; TRBD2 is a possible D gene (6 bases). The CDR3 contains 15 residues. CDR1 is SGHAT and CDR2 is FQNNGV in the germline V gene. V dropped 1 base and J dropped 2 bases, with 9 bases sitting between them.

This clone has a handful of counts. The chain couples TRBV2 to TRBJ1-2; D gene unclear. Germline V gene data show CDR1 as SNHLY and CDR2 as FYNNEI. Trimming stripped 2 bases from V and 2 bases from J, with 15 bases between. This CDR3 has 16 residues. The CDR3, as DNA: TGTGCCAGCAGTGAAAGCAATCCATCGGCCAACTATGGCTACACCTTC. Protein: CASSESNPSANYGYTF.

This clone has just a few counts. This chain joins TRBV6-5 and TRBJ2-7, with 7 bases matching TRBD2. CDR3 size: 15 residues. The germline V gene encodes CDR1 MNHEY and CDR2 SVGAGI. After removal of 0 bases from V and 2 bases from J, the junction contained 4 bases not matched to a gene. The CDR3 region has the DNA TGTGCCAGCAGTTACTCGGGAGGGTTAGCCTACGAGCAGTACTTC. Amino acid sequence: CASSYSGGLAYEQYF.

The DNA for the CDR3 is TGTGCCAGTAGCCGCGCGGACAGGTCTAATGAAAAACTGTTTTTT. It codes for CASSRADRSNEKLFF. This chain links TRBV19 with TRBJ1-4, with 7 bases aligning to TRBD1. This CDR3 region has 15 residues. Losses at the gene ends were 6 bases for V and 3 bases for J; bases not matched to a gene: 7. The germline V gene encodes CDR1 LNHDA and CDR2 SQIVND (reference sequence).

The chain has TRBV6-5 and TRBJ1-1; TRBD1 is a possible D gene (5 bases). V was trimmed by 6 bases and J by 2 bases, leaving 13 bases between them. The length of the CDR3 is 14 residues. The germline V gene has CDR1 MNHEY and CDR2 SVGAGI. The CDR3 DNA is TGTGCCAGCAGAGACCCAGGGTACAACACTGAAGCTTTCTTT. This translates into CASRDPGYNTEAFF.